Listed here are 13 T cell receptor beta chains from one sample, sequenced in a study of radiation and T cells in renal cell carcinoma. Time point reported: blood 2 weeks post-SBRT. Treatment given: 15 Gy SBRT to primary tumor, nephrectomy 4 weeks later. The repertoire was sequenced with immunoSEQ multiplex PCR; TCRdb's copy has only in-frame clones and lacks some. The repertoire holds around 130,000 clones, with approximately 90% as singletons. Sequencing was performed on blood, taken from a patient whose treatment included radiotherapy and nephrectomy. The receptors stem from a woman between 65 and 79 years old with renal cell carcinoma.

The V call is TRBV7-2, the J call TRBJ1-2; tentatively, D is TRBD1 (5 bases). Germline V CDR1 and CDR2: SGHTA, FQGNSA. V was trimmed by 1 base and J by 7 bases, leaving 19 bases between them. CDR3 size: 16 residues. This CDR3 reads CASSLVFAGSSGGYTF. Here the CDR3 DNA reads TGTGCCAGCAGCTTAGTATTCGCAGGGTCGTCGGGTGGCTACACCTTC.

V and J are TRBV11-2 and TRBJ1-1; possible D gene TRBD1, 5 bases. The CDR3 runs 19 residues. Trimming removed 5 bases at V and 5 bases at J, with 30 bases between. Per the germline V gene, CDR1 is SGHAT and CDR2 is FQNNGV. Here the CDR3 DNA reads TGTGCCAGCAGCGACAACCTCTTTAACGTGGGACTTCAAGGGACTGAAGCTTTCTTT. This codes for CASSDNLFNVGLQGTEAFF.

The V call is TRBV19, the J call TRBJ2-3, with no clear D. Trimming pared 5 bases from V and 2 bases from J, leaving 14 bases between. Germline CDR1 reads LNHDA; CDR2 reads SQIVND (reference sequence). The CDR3 contains 15 residues. The CDR3 nucleotides are TGTGCCAGTAGTGTGACACCCTCTTCCACAGATACGCAGTATTTT. Its translation: CASSVTPSSTDTQYF.

V usage is TRBV6-1 and J usage is TRBJ2-1; 9 nucleotides align to TRBD2. The CDR3 runs to 15 residues. The germline gives CDR1 MNHNS, CDR2 SASEGT. V trimming: 0 bases; J trimming: 15 bases; junction bases outside the gene matches: 12. DNA of the CDR3: TGTGCCAGCAGTGAAGCCGTAGCGGGGGTAGCTAGTTGGTTCTTC. It is translated as CASSEAVAGVASWFF.

This chain links TRBV6-5 with TRBJ2-3; no clear D. Germline V gene sequence: CDR1 MNHEY, CDR2 SVGAGI. This CDR3 is 11 amino acids long. With 2 bases removed from V and 5 bases from J, the gap between germline ends came to 2 bases. The CDR3 DNA follows: TGTGCCAGCAGTTACCTAGATACGCAGTATTTT. Amino acid sequence: CASSYLDTQYF.

The chain couples TRBV7-9 to TRBJ1-2, with a possible D match to TRBD1 (5 bases). The V end was cut by 0 bases, the J end by 7 bases, with 9 bases between. This CDR3 is 13 amino acids long. Germline loops: CDR1 SEHNR, CDR2 FQNEAQ (reference sequence). CDR3 nucleotides: TGTGCCAGCAGCTTAGCCGGGGGGGTTGGCTACACCTTC. The encoded protein is CASSLAGGVGYTF. Complete variable domain (other parts from reference TRBV7-9 and TRBJ1-2): DTGVSQNPRHKITKRGQNVTFRCDPISEHNRLYWYRQTLGQGPEFLTYFQNEAQLEKSRLLSDRFSAERPKGSFSTLEIQRTEQGDSAMYLCASSLAGGVGYTFGSGTRLTVV.

The rearrangement joins TRBV27 to TRBJ2-5; TRBD2 matches 8 bases. J lost 2 bases, V lost 2 bases, and 7 bases had no gene match. Per germline, CDR1 MNHEY and CDR2 SMNVEV (reference sequence). This CDR3 has 16 residues. Written as DNA, the CDR3 is TGTGCCAGCAGTTTAGGGGCGGGGGGCCATCAAGAGACCCAGTACTTC. Protein sequence: CASSLGAGGHQETQYF.

V usage is TRBV19 and J usage is TRBJ1-4; tentatively, D is TRBD1 (5 bases). Trimming cost V 3 bases and J 0 bases, with 11 bases left between them. The CDR3 contains 16 residues. The germline gives CDR1 LNHDA, CDR2 SQIVND (reference sequence). CDR3 region: CASSIRQPATNEKLFF. CDR3 DNA: TGTGCCAGTAGTATCCGACAGCCTGCAACTAATGAAAAACTGTTTTTT.

This clone is a singleton in its sample. The chain has TRBV6-6 and TRBJ1-5, with a tentative D call TRBD1 (6 bases). V lost 6 bases and J 5 bases, leaving 14 bases between the germline ends. This CDR3 comprises 14 residues. In germline, CDR1 is MNHNY, CDR2 SVGAGI (reference sequence). The CDR3 DNA reads as TGTGCCAGCAGGGAACAGGGACGGGATCAGCCCCAGCATTTT. It specifies CASREQGRDQPQHF.

The genes are TRBV5-4 and TRBJ2-3; TRBD1 is a possible D gene (6 bases). CDR3 size: 14 residues. Germline loops: CDR1 SGHNT, CDR2 YYREEE (reference sequence). Trimming cost V 10 bases and J 4 bases, with 19 bases left between them. Here the CDR3 DNA reads TGTGCCGTACGGCCGGGACATGTGGCAGATACGCAGTATTTT. Translated: CAVRPGHVADTQYF.

The V gene is TRBV6-5, the J gene TRBJ2-7, with D perhaps given as TRBD1 or TRBD2 (5 bases each). V lost 6 bases and J 0 bases, leaving 12 bases between the germline ends. This CDR3 is 14 amino acids long. CDR1 is MNHEY, CDR2 SVGAGI, per germline. CDR3 sequence: CASSGTGSSYEQYF. The CDR3, as DNA: TGTGCCAGCAGCGGGACGGGTAGCTCCTACGAGCAGTACTTC.

V is TRBV19 and J is TRBJ1-3; D is unclear. The V end lost 7 bases, the J end lost 0 bases, and 13 bases lay between the germline ends. This CDR3 spans 15 amino acids. The germline CDR1 and CDR2 sequences are LNHDA and SQIVND (reference sequence). CDR3 nucleotide sequence: TGTGCCAGTACCCTTTGGTGGAGCTCTGGAAACACCATATATTTT. Translating it yields CASTLWWSSGNTIYF.

J is TRBJ1-1 and V is TRBV27, with D tentatively TRBD1 (6 bases). Germline lookup yields CDR1 MNHEY and CDR2 SMNVEV (reference sequence). The CDR3 is 15 amino acids. V lost 3 bases and J 2 bases, leaving 13 bases between the germline ends. The DNA for the CDR3 is TGTGCCAGCAGTTTTAGGGGGGGGGCAAACACTGAAGCTTTCTTT. Protein sequence: CASSFRGGANTEAFF.